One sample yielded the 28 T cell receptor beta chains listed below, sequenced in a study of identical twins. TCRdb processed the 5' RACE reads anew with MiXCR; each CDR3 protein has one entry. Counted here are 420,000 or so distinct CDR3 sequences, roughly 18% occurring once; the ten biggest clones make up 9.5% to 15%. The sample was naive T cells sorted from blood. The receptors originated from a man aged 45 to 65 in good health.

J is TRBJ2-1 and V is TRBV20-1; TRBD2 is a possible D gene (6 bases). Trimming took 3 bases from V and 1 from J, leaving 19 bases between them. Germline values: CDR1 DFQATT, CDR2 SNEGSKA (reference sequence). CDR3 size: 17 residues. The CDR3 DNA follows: TGCAGTGCTAGGGGCCCCCGGACCGGAGGGTCCTACAATGAGCAGTTCTTC. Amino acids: CSARGPRTGGSYNEQFF.

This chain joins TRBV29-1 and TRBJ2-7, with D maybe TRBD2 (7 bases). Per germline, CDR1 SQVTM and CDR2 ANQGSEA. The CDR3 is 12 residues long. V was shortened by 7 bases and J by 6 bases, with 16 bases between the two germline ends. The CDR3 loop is CSANYREGEQYF. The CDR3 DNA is TGCAGCGCAAATTACAGGGAGGGCGAGCAGTACTTC.

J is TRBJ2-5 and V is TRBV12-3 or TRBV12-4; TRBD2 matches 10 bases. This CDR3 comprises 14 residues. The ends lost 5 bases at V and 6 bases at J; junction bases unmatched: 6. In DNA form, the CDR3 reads TGTGCCAGCAGTGAGCGGGGGGGCCTTAAGACCCAGTACTTC. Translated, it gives CASSERGGLKTQYF.

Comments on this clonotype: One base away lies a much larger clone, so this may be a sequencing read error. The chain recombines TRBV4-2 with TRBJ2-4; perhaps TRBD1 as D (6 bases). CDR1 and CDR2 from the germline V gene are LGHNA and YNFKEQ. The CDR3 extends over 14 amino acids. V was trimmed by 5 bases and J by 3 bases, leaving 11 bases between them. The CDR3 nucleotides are TGTGCCAGCAGCGCCGCACAGGGCAAAAACATTCAGTACTTC. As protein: CASSAAQGKNIQYF.

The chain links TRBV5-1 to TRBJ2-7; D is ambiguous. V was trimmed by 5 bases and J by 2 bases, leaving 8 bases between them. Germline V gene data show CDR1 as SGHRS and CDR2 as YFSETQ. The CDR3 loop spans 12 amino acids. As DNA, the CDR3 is TGCGCCAGCAGGGAAGGGACCTACGAGCAGTACTTC. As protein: CASREGTYEQYF.

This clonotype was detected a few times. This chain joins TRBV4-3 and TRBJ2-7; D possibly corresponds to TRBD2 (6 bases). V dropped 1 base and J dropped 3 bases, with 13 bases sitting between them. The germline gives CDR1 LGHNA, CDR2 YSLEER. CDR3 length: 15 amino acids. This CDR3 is CASSQGTTPNYEQYF. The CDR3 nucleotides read TGCGCCAGCAGCCAAGGGACTACCCCGAACTACGAGCAGTACTTC.

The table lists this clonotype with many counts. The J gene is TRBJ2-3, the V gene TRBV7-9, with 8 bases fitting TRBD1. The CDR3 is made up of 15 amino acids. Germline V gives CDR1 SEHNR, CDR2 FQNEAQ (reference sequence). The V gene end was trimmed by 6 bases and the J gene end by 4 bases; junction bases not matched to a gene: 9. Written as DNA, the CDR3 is TGTGCCAGCAGTCGACGGACAGGGCGGGCAGATACGCAGTATTTT. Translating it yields CASSRRTGRADTQYF. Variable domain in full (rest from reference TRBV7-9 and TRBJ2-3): DTGVSQNPRHKITKRGQNVTFRCDPISEHNRLYWYRQTLGQGPEFLTYFQNEAQLEKSRLLSDRFSAERPKGSFSTLEIQRTEQGDSAMYLCASSRRTGRADTQYFGPGTRLTVL.

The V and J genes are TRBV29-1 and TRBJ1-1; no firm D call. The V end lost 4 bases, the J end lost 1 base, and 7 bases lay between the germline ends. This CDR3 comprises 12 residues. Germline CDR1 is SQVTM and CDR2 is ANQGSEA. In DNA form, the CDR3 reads TGCAGCGTTGGAGACCCGAACACTGAAGCTTTCTTT. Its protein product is CSVGDPNTEAFF.

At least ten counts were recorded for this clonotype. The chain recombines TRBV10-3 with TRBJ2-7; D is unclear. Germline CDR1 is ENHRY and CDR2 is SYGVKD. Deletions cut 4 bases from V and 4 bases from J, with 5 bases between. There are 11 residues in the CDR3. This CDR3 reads CAISGAYEQYF. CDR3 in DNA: TGTGCCATCAGTGGAGCGTACGAGCAGTACTTC.

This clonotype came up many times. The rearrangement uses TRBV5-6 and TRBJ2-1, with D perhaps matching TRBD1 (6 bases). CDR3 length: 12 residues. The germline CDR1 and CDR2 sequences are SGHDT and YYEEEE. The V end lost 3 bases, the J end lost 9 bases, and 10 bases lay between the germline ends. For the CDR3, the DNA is TGTGCCAGCAGCTCACAGGGAGTTGAGCAGTTCTTC. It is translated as CASSSQGVEQFF.

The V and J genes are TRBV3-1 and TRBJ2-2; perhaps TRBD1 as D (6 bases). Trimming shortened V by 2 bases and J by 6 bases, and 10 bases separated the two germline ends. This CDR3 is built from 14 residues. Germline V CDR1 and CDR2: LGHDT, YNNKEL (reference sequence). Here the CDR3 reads CASSQTGIPGELFF. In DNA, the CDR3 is TGTGCCAGCAGCCAAACAGGGATACCCGGGGAGCTGTTTTTT. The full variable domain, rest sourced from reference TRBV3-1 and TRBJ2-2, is DTAVSQTPKYLVTQMGNDKSIKCEQNLGHDTMYWYKQDSKKFLKIMFSYNNKELIINETVPNRFSPKSPDKAHLNLHINSLELGDSAVYFCASSQTGIPGELFFGEGSRLTVL.

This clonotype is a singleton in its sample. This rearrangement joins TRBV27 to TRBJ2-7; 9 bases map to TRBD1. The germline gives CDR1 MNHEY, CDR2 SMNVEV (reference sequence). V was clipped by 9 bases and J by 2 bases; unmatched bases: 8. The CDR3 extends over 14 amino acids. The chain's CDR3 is CARLGDRVTYEQYF. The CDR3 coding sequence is TGTGCCAGGCTAGGGGACAGGGTTACCTACGAGCAGTACTTC.

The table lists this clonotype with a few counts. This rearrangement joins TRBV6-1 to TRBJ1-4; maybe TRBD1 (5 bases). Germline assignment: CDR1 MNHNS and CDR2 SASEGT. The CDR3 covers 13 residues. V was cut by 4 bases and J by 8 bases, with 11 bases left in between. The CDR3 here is CASSGGAREKLFF. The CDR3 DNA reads TGTGCCAGCAGTGGGGGCGCCCGGGAAAAACTGTTTTTT.

CDR3 DNA sequence: TGTGCCAGCAGCTTAGCGTTTGCTAGCGGGAGTATTAATGAGCAGTTCTTC. Encoded protein: CASSLAFASGSINEQFF. The rearrangement uses TRBV7-9 and TRBJ2-1, with 10 nucleotides matching TRBD2. The CDR3 is made up of 17 amino acids. The V and J ends lost 0 bases and 7 bases, in that order; junction bases with no gene match: 9. CDR1 SEHNR and CDR2 FQNEAQ come from the germline V gene (reference sequence). Using reference TRBV7-9 and TRBJ2-1 for the parts outside the CDR3, the full variable domain is DTGVSQNPRHKITKRGQNVTFRCDPISEHNRLYWYRQTLGQGPEFLTYFQNEAQLEKSRLLSDRFSAERPKGSFSTLEIQRTEQGDSAMYLCASSLAFASGSINEQFFGPGTRLTVL.

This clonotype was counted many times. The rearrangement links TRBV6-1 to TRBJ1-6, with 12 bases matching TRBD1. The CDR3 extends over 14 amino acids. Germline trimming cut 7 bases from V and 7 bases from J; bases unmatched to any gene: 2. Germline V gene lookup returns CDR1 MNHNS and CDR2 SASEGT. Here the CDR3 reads CASKGTGGNSPLHF. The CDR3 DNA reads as TGTGCCAGCAAAGGGACAGGGGGCAATTCACCCCTCCACTTT.

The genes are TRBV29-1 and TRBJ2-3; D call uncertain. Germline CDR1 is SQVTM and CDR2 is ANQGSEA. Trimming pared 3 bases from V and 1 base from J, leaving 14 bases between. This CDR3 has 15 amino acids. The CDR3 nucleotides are TGCAGCGTTGATTATAACTCGAGACGCACAGATACGCAGTATTTT. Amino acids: CSVDYNSRRTDTQYF.

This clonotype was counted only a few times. The CDR3 here is CSVWQGGMNTEAFF. The DNA of the CDR3 is TGCAGCGTTTGGCAGGGGGGTATGAACACTGAAGCTTTCTTT. The V gene is TRBV29-1, the J gene TRBJ1-1; 7 nucleotides match TRBD1. With 5 bases clipped from V and 0 bases from J, the junction kept 6 bases outside the gene matches. The CDR3 is made up of 14 amino acids. Germline V gives CDR1 SQVTM, CDR2 ANQGSEA.

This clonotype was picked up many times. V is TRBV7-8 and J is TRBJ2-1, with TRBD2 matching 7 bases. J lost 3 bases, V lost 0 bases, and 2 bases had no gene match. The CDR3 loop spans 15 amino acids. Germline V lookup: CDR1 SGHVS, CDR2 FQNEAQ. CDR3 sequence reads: CASSLARGNYNEQFF. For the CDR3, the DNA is TGTGCCAGCAGCTTAGCGCGGGGGAACTACAATGAGCAGTTCTTC.

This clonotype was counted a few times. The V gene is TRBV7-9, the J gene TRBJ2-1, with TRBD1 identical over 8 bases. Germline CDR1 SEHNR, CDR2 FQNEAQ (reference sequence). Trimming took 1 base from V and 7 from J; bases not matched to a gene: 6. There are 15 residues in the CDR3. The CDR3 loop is CASSLGQGADNEQFF. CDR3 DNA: TGTGCCAGCAGCTTAGGGCAGGGGGCAGATAATGAGCAGTTCTTC.

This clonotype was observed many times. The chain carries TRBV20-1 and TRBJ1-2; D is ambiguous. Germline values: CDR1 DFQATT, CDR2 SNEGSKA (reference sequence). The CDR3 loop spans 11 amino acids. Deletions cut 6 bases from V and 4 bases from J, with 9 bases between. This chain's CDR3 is CSAKGFYGYTF. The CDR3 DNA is TGCAGTGCCAAGGGATTCTATGGCTACACCTTC.

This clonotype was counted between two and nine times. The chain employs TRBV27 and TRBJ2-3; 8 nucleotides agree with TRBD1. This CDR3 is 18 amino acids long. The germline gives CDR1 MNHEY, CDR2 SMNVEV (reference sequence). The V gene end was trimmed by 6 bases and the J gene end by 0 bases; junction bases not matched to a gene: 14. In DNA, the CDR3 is TGTGCCAGCAGCCGAAGGACAGGGATGGGTCCTAGCACAGATACGCAGTATTTT. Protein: CASSRRTGMGPSTDTQYF.

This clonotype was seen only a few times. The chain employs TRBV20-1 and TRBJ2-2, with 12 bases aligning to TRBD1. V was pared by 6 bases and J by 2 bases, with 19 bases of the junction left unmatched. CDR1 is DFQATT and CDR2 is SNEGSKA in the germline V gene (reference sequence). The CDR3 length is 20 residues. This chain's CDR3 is CSARGQGAGSGRSNTGELFF. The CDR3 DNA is TGCAGTGCCAGGGGACAGGGGGCGGGTAGCGGGAGATCTAACACCGGGGAGCTGTTTTTT.

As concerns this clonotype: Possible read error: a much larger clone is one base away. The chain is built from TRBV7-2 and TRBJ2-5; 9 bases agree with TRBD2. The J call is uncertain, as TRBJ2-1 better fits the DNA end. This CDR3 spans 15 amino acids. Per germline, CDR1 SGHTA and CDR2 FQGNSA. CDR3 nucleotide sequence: TGTGCCAGCAGCTACGTAGCGGGAGCACTTGAGACCCAGTTCTTC. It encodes CASSYVAGALETQFF.

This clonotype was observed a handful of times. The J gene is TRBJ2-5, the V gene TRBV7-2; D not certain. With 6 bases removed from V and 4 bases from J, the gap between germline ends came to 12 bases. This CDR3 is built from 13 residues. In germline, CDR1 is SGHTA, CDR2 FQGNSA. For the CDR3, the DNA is TGTGCCAGCAGTCTCAACTGGGGAGAGACCCAGTACTTC. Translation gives CASSLNWGETQYF.

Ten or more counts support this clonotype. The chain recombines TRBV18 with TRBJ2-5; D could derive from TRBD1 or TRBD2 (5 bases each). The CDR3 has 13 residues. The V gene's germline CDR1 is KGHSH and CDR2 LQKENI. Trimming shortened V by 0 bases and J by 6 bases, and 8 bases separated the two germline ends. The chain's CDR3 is CASSPPRGKTQYF. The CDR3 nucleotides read TGTGCCAGCTCACCACCGAGGGGTAAGACCCAGTACTTC.

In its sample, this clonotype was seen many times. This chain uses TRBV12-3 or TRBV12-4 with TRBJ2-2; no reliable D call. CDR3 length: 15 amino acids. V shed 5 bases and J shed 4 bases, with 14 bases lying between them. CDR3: CASSPSVSLTGELFF. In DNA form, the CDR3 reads TGTGCCAGCAGTCCCTCCGTATCCCTCACCGGGGAGCTGTTTTTT.

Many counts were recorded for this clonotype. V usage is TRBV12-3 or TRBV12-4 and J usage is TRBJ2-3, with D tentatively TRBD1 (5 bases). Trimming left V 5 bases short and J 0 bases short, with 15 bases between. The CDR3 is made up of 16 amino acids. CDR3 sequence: CASSRPTGSSTDTQYF. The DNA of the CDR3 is TGTGCCAGCAGTCGGCCCACAGGTTCAAGCACAGATACGCAGTATTTT.

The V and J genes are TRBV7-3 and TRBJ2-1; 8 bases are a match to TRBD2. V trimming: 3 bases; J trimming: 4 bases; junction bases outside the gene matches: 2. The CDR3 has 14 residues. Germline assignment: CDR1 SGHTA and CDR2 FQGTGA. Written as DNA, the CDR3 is TGTGCCAGCAGCTTGGGACTAGTATACAATGAGCAGTTCTTC. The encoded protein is CASSLGLVYNEQFF. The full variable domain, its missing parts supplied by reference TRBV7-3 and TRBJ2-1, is GAGVSQTPSNKVTEKGKYVELRCDPISGHTALYWYRQSLGQGPEFLIYFQGTGAADDSGLPNDRFFAVRPEGSVSTLKIQRTERGDSAVYLCASSLGLVYNEQFFGPGTRLTVL.